This T cell receptor (beta chain) was found in a study of T cells in Graves' hyperthyroidism and ophthalmopathy. The trim removed 2 bases at V and 3 bases at J, leaving 8 bases unmatched. Germline assignment: CDR1 DFQATT and CDR2 SNEGSKA (reference sequence). The CDR3 covers 15 residues. Patients affected by ophthalmopathy presented a Clinical Activity Score of at least 3, a NOSPECS grade of at least 4, and disease duration below 3 months. Approximately 10 ml of fresh peripheral blood supplied the PBMCs. Amplified regions were TCR beta CDR3 sequences from RNA transcripts. The study used the HTBI primer set for a first-round RT-PCR of the TCR CDR3. TCRdb used MiXCR to reprocess the multiplex PCR reads, holding one entry per CDR3 protein. Of 500,000 to 550,000 distinct CDR3 sequences listed, just under 20% were seen once; the top ten hold approximately 48%.

The clonotype was recovered from a man in his forties with Graves' ophthalmopathy. The J gene is TRBJ2-7, the V gene TRBV20-1; 9 nucleotides line up with TRBD1. Sequenced material: blood. In DNA form, the CDR3 reads TGCAGTGCTAGACCTTTGGGGACAGGGTACTACGAGCAGTACTTC. Amino acids: CSARPLGTGYYEQYF.